The source of this T cell receptor (beta chain) is a study of cytomegalovirus exposure and HLA in healthy donors. Study outcomes and limitations: Within an earlier analysis, most TCR beta V segments proved productive either about 90% or about 30% of the time. When the data were analyzed later, several of the most significant clusters appeared to be linked to common viral pathogens. In a later analysis, HLA-C alleles had the fewest associated TCRs, DRB1 alleles the most.

The PCR had 60 Vbeta and 13 Jbeta primers. Here immunoSEQ multiplex PCR was the method, and the copy in TCRdb shows in-frame clones only, minus some. The sample carries approximately 150,000 clones, roughly 77% recorded once. Only one count was recorded for this clone. What it binds is unknown. Germline CDR1 reads SGHRS; CDR2 reads YFSETQ. CDR3 length: 15 amino acids. V lost 6 bases and J 0 bases, leaving 10 bases between the germline ends. The chain combines TRBV5-1 with TRBJ2-6, with D possibly TRBD1 on 5 matching bases. This TCR came from a male donor in good health and CMV-seronegative. Input material: PBMCs. The CDR3 DNA reads as TGCGCCAGCAAAGAAGGGGTCTCTGGGGCCAACGTCCTGACTTTC. It yields the protein CASKEGVSGANVLTF.